The rows below give T cell receptor beta chains drawn from one sample of a study of T cells after yellow fever vaccination. In TCRdb, the 5' RACE reads were re-called with MiXCR into one record per CDR3 protein. The repertoire includes 150,000 to 200,000 distinct CDR3 sequences, about 10% of them detected once, and approximately 34% sits in the top ten. Sequencing used CD8+ T cells sorted from PBMCs, obtained 15 days after the yellow fever booster vaccination. These receptors came from a man between 18 and 35 years old who received the YFV17D yellow fever vaccine. CDR3s include the opening cysteine and the closing phenylalanine or tryptophan. D genes are given only for firm matches. Size tells how often a clone was seen (once, few, many) or the class of an expanded clone, and some rows leave it out.

v_gene	j_gene	abundance	d_gene	CDR3aa	CDR3nt
TRBV29-1	TRBJ2-1	NA	TRBD1	CSVDRDGYNEQFF	TGCAGCGTCGACAGGGACGGATACAATGAGCAGTTCTTC
TRBV7-2	TRBJ1-5	few	NA	CASSLGISGNQPQHF	TGTGCCAGCAGCTTAGGGATATCCGGGAATCAGCCCCAGCATTTT
TRBV7-8	TRBJ2-5	few	TRBD1	CASSTGTGGYETQYF	TGTGCCAGCAGCACCGGGACAGGGGGCTATGAGACCCAGTACTTC
TRBV7-6	TRBJ2-7	NA	NA	CASSLEGDQLWEQYF	TGTGCCAGCAGCTTAGAGGGGGACCAGCTTTGGGAGCAGTACTTC
TRBV7-9	TRBJ2-3	NA	TRBD1	CASSPDRLFTDTQYF	TGTGCCAGCAGCCCGGACAGGTTATTCACAGATACGCAGTATTTT
TRBV7-2	TRBJ2-3	NA	NA	CASSPPPGVADTDTQYF	TGTGCCAGCAGCCCTCCCCCTGGGGTAGCGGACACAGATACGCAGTATTTT
TRBV20-1	TRBJ2-3	many	TRBD1	CSADRVASTDTQYF	TGCAGTGCTGACAGGGTTGCAAGCACAGATACGCAGTATTTT
TRBV12-3/TRBV12-4	TRBJ1-5	NA	NA	CASSSTEYSPPQHF	TGTGCCAGCAGTTCCACTGAATACTCCCCTCCCCAGCATTTT
TRBV4-1	TRBJ2-1	many	NA	CASSQVTGAGEQFF	TGCGCCAGCAGCCAAGTTACGGGGGCAGGAGAGCAGTTCTTC
TRBV20-1	TRBJ2-7	NA	NA	CSAPWSEPYEQYF	TGCAGTGCCCCCTGGAGCGAACCCTACGAGCAGTACTTC
TRBV25-1	TRBJ2-1	NA	TRBD2	CASSAGGDEQFF	TGTGCCAGCAGCGCCGGGGGGGATGAGCAGTTCTTC
TRBV27	TRBJ2-1	NA	TRBD2	CASTGGSSYNEQFF	TGTGCCAGCACCGGGGGGAGCTCCTACAATGAGCAGTTCTTC
TRBV5-5	TRBJ2-2	NA	NA	CASSFAVLGTGELFF	TGTGCCAGCAGCTTCGCGGTCCTTGGCACCGGGGAGCTGTTTTTT
TRBV4-3	TRBJ1-1	NA	NA	CASSQWTAMNTEAFF	TGCGCCAGCAGCCAATGGACAGCCATGAACACTGAAGCTTTCTTT
TRBV7-8	TRBJ1-2	many	TRBD1	CASSLKPGQAPPYYGYTF	TGTGCCAGCAGCTTGAAACCGGGACAGGCCCCACCTTACTATGGCTACACCTTC
TRBV7-9	TRBJ1-5	NA	NA	CASSLSIQPQHF	TGTGCCAGCAGCTTATCCATTCAGCCCCAGCATTTT
TRBV19	TRBJ1-2	NA	NA	CASTTSRGWQGKDGYTF	TGTGCCAGTACCACCTCTCGCGGATGGCAGGGGAAGGATGGCTACACCTTC
TRBV5-1	TRBJ2-7	NA	NA	CASSLERAEQYF	TGCGCCAGCAGCTTGGAGCGGGCCGAGCAGTACTTC
TRBV9	TRBJ2-3	few	TRBD1	CASSVGQYLFRDTQYF	TGTGCCAGCAGCGTGGGACAGTACCTCTTCAGAGATACGCAGTATTTT
TRBV3-1	TRBJ2-2	few	NA	CASSQESGDTGELFF	TGTGCCAGCAGCCAAGAGTCAGGGGACACCGGGGAGCTGTTTTTT
TRBV4-1	TRBJ1-5	NA	TRBD1	CASSQGNRGRNQPQHF	TGCGCCAGCAGCCAAGGTAACAGGGGCCGAAATCAGCCCCAGCATTTT
TRBV27	TRBJ1-5	once	NA	CASSLMGGNQPQHF	TGTGCCAGCAGCTTGATGGGGGGCAATCAGCCCCAGCATTTT
TRBV4-1	TRBJ2-3	NA	TRBD2	CASSQSSGGTDTQYF	TGCGCCAGCAGCCAGTCTAGCGGGGGAACAGATACGCAGTATTTT
TRBV7-8	TRBJ2-5	many	TRBD1	CASSSDRAEETQYF	TGTGCCAGCAGCTCAGACAGGGCTGAAGAGACCCAGTACTTC
TRBV4-1	TRBJ1-1	few	NA	CASRALNTEAFF	TGCGCCAGCAGGGCCCTTAACACTGAAGCTTTCTTT
TRBV20-1	TRBJ2-7	NA	NA	CSARAGASYEQYF	TGCAGTGCTAGAGCGGGGGCCTCCTACGAGCAGTACTTC
TRBV4-1	TRBJ2-2	NA	TRBD2	CASSQEKRGLTGELFF	TGCGCCAGCAGCCAAGAAAAGCGGGGCCTCACCGGGGAGCTGTTTTTT
TRBV7-9	TRBJ1-1	NA	NA	CASSSRDTEAFF	TGTGCCAGCAGCTCCCGAGACACTGAAGCTTTCTTT
TRBV7-6	TRBJ1-1	NA	NA	CASSLSTGGSEKNTEAFF	TGTGCCAGCAGCTTAAGCACCGGGGGTAGCGAGAAGAACACTGAAGCTTTCTTT
TRBV4-1	TRBJ1-1	NA	NA	CASSPYGGASTEAFF	TGCGCCAGCAGCCCCTATGGGGGCGCATCCACTGAAGCTTTCTTT
TRBV7-2	TRBJ2-2	few	NA	CASSWGRLNTGELFF	TGTGCCAGCAGCTGGGGTCGTTTGAACACCGGGGAGCTGTTTTTT
TRBV27	TRBJ1-5	once	NA	CASSKVFHQPQHF	TGTGCCAGCAGTAAAGTATTCCATCAGCCCCAGCATTTT
TRBV5-1	TRBJ2-1	few	TRBD2	CASSLGRGTNEQFF	TGCGCCAGCAGCCTAGGGCGGGGGACCAATGAGCAGTTCTTC
TRBV2	TRBJ2-7	NA	NA	CASSVIGDTSYEQYF	TGTGCCAGCAGTGTCATAGGGGACACCTCCTACGAGCAGTACTTC